This T cell receptor beta chain was retrieved from a study of shared clonotypes between healthy human individuals. Sequenced by immunoSEQ multiplex PCR; TCRdb stores in-frame clones only, minus some. The sample lists over 2 million clones, roughly 92% seen once, with around 0.38% in the top ten. Study results and caveats: Rarefaction demonstrated incomplete sorted-subset sequencing despite large depth.

The CDR3 is 15 amino acids. J lost 2 bases, V lost 6 bases, and 8 bases had no gene match. CDR1 and CDR2 (germline): SGHAT, FQNNGV. For this clone: What it binds is unknown.

The chain couples TRBV11-2 to TRBJ2-7, with 9 positions matching TRBD2. Sequencing was done on a sample of naive CD4+ T cells from PBMCs. Indicated subset: CD45RA+ positively selected. The origin of this receptor is a man aged 18 to 30 in good health. Some clones in this sample may be carry-over from other donors' samples. The CDR3 spells CASSPTSGRTYEQYF. CDR3 DNA sequence: TGTGCCAGCAGTCCAACTAGCGGGCGAACCTACGAGCAGTACTTC.